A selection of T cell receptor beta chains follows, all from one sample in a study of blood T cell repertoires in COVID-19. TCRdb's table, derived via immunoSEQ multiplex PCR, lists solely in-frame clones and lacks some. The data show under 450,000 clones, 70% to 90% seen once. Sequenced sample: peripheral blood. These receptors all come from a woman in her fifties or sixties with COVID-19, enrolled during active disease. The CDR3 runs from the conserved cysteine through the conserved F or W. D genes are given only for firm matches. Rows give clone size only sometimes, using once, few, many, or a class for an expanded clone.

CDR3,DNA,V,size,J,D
CASSPQQGFYEQYF,TGTGCCAGCAGCCCTCAACAGGGTTTCTACGAGCAGTACTTC,TRBV3-1/TRBV3-2,NA,TRBJ2-7,NA
CAISDGWLYGYTF,TGTGCCATCAGTGATGGTTGGCTCTATGGCTACACCTTC,TRBV10-3,NA,TRBJ1-2,NA
CASSLGTGYEQYF,TGTGCCAGCAGCCTCGGGACAGGCTACGAGCAGTACTTC,TRBV7-3,NA,TRBJ2-7,TRBD1
CASSKQPSGNTIYF,TGTGCCAGCAGCAAACAGCCCTCTGGAAACACCATATATTTT,TRBV4-2,NA,TRBJ1-3,NA
CASRRQGEETQYF,TGTGCCAGCAGGAGACAGGGGGAAGAGACCCAGTACTTC,TRBV6-5,NA,TRBJ2-5,TRBD1
CASSSSGQGVKYEQYF,TGTGCCAGCAGCTCGTCGGGACAGGGGGTTAAGTACGAGCAGTACTTC,TRBV11-1,NA,TRBJ2-7,TRBD1
CASSPGQRAEAFF,TGTGCCAGCTCACCTGGACAACGGGCTGAAGCTTTCTTT,TRBV18,NA,TRBJ1-1,NA
CASSLRSEGYNEQFF,TGTGCCAGCAGCTTACGGTCGGAGGGGTACAATGAGCAGTTCTTC,TRBV11-1,NA,TRBJ2-1,NA
CASSQTRTSGEQYF,TGCGCCAGCAGCCAAACCCGGACTAGCGGGGAGCAGTATTTT,TRBV4-3,NA,TRBJ2-3,TRBD2
CASSAGGTDTQYF,TGTGCCAGCAGTGCCGGGGGCACAGATACGCAGTATTTT,TRBV6-4,NA,TRBJ2-3,NA
CASSSWTGIYNEQFF,TGTGCCAGCAGCTCTTGGACAGGGATCTACAATGAGCAGTTCTTC,TRBV9,NA,TRBJ2-1,TRBD1
CASSGAVGTGDQPQHF,TGCGCCAGCAGCGGGGCTGTGGGGACAGGGGATCAGCCCCAGCATTTT,TRBV4-3,NA,TRBJ1-5,TRBD1
CASSQGGGTRRETQYF,TGCGCCAGCAGCCAAGGGGGCGGGACTCGAAGGGAGACCCAGTACTTC,TRBV4-1,NA,TRBJ2-5,NA
CASSTAGGGIRDYEQYF,TGTGCCAGCAGCACGGCGGGAGGGGGGATTAGGGACTACGAGCAGTACTTC,TRBV7-9,NA,TRBJ2-7,TRBD2
CASSDPGQGFHEQYF,TGTGCCAGCAGTGACCCTGGACAGGGTTTCCACGAGCAGTACTTC,TRBV25-1,NA,TRBJ2-7,TRBD1
CASSVDSSLNNEQFF,TGTGCCAGCAGCGTCGACAGCAGCCTAAACAATGAGCAGTTCTTC,TRBV7-9,NA,TRBJ2-1,NA
CASSRGGSTDTQYF,TGTGCCAGCAGTCGGGGGGGTAGCACAGATACGCAGTATTTT,TRBV27,NA,TRBJ2-3,TRBD2
CASSYPTLHQETQYF,TGTGCCAGCAGTTATCCGACTCTACACCAAGAGACCCAGTACTTC,TRBV6-2/TRBV6-3,NA,TRBJ2-5,NA
CASSFTGKGEQYF,TGTGCCAGCAGCTTCACAGGGAAGGGCGAGCAGTACTTC,TRBV11-1,NA,TRBJ2-7,NA
CASKAGTGPLEQFF,TGTGCCAGCAAGGCAGGGACAGGGCCACTTGAGCAGTTCTTC,TRBV6-5,NA,TRBJ2-1,TRBD1
CASSLSSNSGNTIYF,TGTGCCAGCAGTTTATCATCTAACTCTGGAAACACCATATATTTT,TRBV27,NA,TRBJ1-3,NA
CASKLRGGTEAFF,TGCGCCAGCAAACTCAGGGGTGGGACTGAAGCTTTCTTT,TRBV5-1,NA,TRBJ1-1,NA
CASSLFGAYGELFF,TGTGCCAGCAGCCTATTTGGGGCGTACGGGGAGCTGTTTTTT,TRBV7-3,NA,TRBJ2-2,NA
CASSLNYPGIGLTVYNEQFF,TGTGCCAGCAGCTTAAATTATCCGGGAATCGGACTAACCGTCTACAATGAGCAGTTCTTC,TRBV11-3,NA,TRBJ2-1,NA
CSASDGTGDEKLFF,TGCAGTGCTAGTGATGGGACAGGGGATGAAAAACTGTTTTTT,TRBV20-1,once,TRBJ1-4,TRBD1
CASSAGTLHAYGYTF,TGTGCCAGCAGCGCCGGGACACTACACGCCTATGGCTACACCTTC,TRBV9,NA,TRBJ1-2,NA
CASSNGQYNEQFF,TGTGCCAGCAGCAACGGACAGTACAATGAGCAGTTCTTC,TRBV7-3,NA,TRBJ2-1,NA
CASTPGGNGYTF,TGTGCCAGCACCCCAGGGGGGAATGGCTACACCTTC,TRBV5-6,NA,TRBJ1-2,TRBD1
CAIPGGSYNSPLHF,TGTGCCATTCCCGGGGGGTCGTATAATTCACCCCTCCACTTT,TRBV2,NA,TRBJ1-6,NA
CSAQATSGVWNEQFF,TGCAGCGCCCAGGCGACTAGCGGGGTTTGGAATGAGCAGTTCTTC,TRBV29-1,NA,TRBJ2-1,TRBD2
CASSLVAGAGSEQFF,TGTGCCAGCAGCTTAGTAGCGGGGGCCGGGAGTGAGCAGTTCTTC,TRBV7-9,few,TRBJ2-1,TRBD2
CASSTPRESRYNYGYTF,TGTGCCAGTAGTACCCCCCGTGAGAGCCGCTATAACTATGGCTACACCTTC,TRBV19,NA,TRBJ1-2,NA
CASSEFRSGGTDTQYF,TGCGCCAGCAGTGAATTTAGGAGTGGAGGCACAGATACGCAGTATTTT,TRBV10-1,few,TRBJ2-3,NA
CASKETGNYGYTF,TGTGCCAGCAAGGAGACAGGGAACTATGGCTACACCTTC,TRBV2,NA,TRBJ1-2,TRBD1
CASRPRRGGVGYTF,TGTGCCAGCAGGCCTAGGCGTGGAGGTGTTGGCTACACCTTC,TRBV7-7,NA,TRBJ1-2,NA
CASSTYGRPGQGYGYTF,TGTGCCAGTAGTACTTACGGACGGCCCGGCCAGGGGTATGGCTACACCTTC,TRBV19,NA,TRBJ1-2,NA
CASSLNEDLGGGYTF,TGTGCCAGCAGCTTAAATGAGGACTTGGGAGGTGGCTACACCTTC,TRBV11-2,NA,TRBJ1-2,NA
CASSSRTGGFNQPQHF,TGTGCCAGCTCATCCCGGACAGGGGGCTTTAATCAGCCCCAGCATTTT,TRBV18,few,TRBJ1-5,TRBD1
CASSLAFEGQPQHF,TGTGCCAGCAGCTTAGCGTTTGAGGGTCAGCCCCAGCATTTT,TRBV7-2,NA,TRBJ1-5,NA
CASSGLTSGGSLETQYF,TGTGCCAGCAGCGGGCTGACTAGCGGGGGAAGTTTGGAGACCCAGTACTTC,TRBV7-2,few,TRBJ2-5,TRBD2
CASSYSSTPLPQPQHF,TGTGCCAGCAGTTACTCGAGTACCCCGCTTCCCCAGCCCCAGCATTTT,TRBV6-5,NA,TRBJ1-5,NA
CSVVQPMNTEAFF,TGCAGCGTTGTACAGCCCATGAACACTGAAGCTTTCTTT,TRBV29-1,NA,TRBJ1-1,NA
CASSPGQGIVYEQYF,TGTGCCAGCTCACCGGGACAGGGGATTGTGTACGAGCAGTACTTC,TRBV18,NA,TRBJ2-7,TRBD1
CASSPPFGETQYF,TGTGCCAGTAGTCCCCCTTTCGGGGAGACCCAGTACTTC,TRBV19,NA,TRBJ2-5,NA
CAWARGGGGTEAFF,TGTGCCTGGGCCCGGGGGGGAGGGGGCACTGAAGCTTTCTTT,TRBV30,NA,TRBJ1-1,NA
CASSPLDRLDRRRAFF,TGTGCCAGCAGTCCGCTCGACAGGCTAGACCGTAGACGAGCTTTCTTT,TRBV27,NA,TRBJ1-1,NA
CASSSSSGELFF,TGTGCCAGCAGCTCCTCGTCGGGGGAGCTGTTTTTT,TRBV7-9,NA,TRBJ2-2,NA
CASSSRGPLNEQYF,TGTGCCAGCAGCTCGAGGGGGCCCCTGAACGAGCAGTACTTC,TRBV7-2,NA,TRBJ2-7,TRBD1
CASSFLSGGGGYTF,TGTGCCAGCAGCTTCCTCTCTGGGGGGGGAGGCTACACCTTC,TRBV5-4,NA,TRBJ1-2,NA
CATSDFRGTGFEAFF,TGTGCCACCAGTGATTTTCGCGGGACTGGATTTGAAGCTTTCTTT,TRBV24-1,NA,TRBJ1-1,NA
CASSGPQGQGGETQYF,TGCGCCAGCAGCGGGCCCCAAGGACAGGGGGGGGAGACCCAGTACTTC,TRBV5-1,NA,TRBJ2-5,TRBD1
CASSFRSGNTIYF,TGTGCCAGCAGTTTCCGCTCTGGAAACACCATATATTTT,TRBV12-3/TRBV12-4,once,TRBJ1-3,NA
CASSQNSVRRGTGELFF,TGTGCCAGCAGCCAAAACTCGGTTCGGAGAGGCACCGGGGAGCTGTTTTTT,TRBV3-1/TRBV3-2,NA,TRBJ2-2,NA
CASIPSQYEQYF,TGTGCCAGCATCCCTAGTCAGTACGAGCAGTACTTC,TRBV6-5,NA,TRBJ2-7,NA
CASRANGNTIYF,TGTGCCAGCAGGGCCAACGGAAACACCATATATTTT,TRBV12-3/TRBV12-4,NA,TRBJ1-3,NA
CATSREQDHEQFF,TGTGCCACCAGCAGAGAACAGGACCATGAGCAGTTCTTC,TRBV15,once,TRBJ2-1,NA
CASSLSGGGNQPQHF,TGTGCCAGCAGTTTGTCCGGAGGTGGCAATCAGCCCCAGCATTTT,TRBV27,NA,TRBJ1-5,NA
CASSSGTSGGSDTQYF,TGTGCCAGCAGCTCCGGGACTAGCGGGGGATCAGATACGCAGTATTTT,TRBV6-4,NA,TRBJ2-3,TRBD2
CASSLDRVVGGTQYF,TGTGCCAGCAGCTTAGACAGGGTGGTGGGTGGTACGCAGTATTTT,TRBV11-2,few,TRBJ2-3,NA